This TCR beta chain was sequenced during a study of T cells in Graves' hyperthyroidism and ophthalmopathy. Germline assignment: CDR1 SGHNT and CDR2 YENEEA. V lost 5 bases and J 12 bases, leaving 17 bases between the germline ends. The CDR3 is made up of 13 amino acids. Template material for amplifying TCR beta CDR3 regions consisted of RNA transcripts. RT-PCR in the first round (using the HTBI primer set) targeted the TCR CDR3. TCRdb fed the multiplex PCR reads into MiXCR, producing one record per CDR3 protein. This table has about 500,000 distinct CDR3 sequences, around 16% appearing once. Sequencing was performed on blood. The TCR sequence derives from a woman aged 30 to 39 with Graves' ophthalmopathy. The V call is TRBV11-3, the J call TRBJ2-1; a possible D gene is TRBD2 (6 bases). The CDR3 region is CASSPGDMVGQFF. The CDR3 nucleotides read TGTGCCAGCAGCCCGGGGGATATGGTTGGGCAGTTCTTC.